These 21 T cell receptor beta chains originate from one sample sequenced in a study of T-cell reconstitution after alpha-beta-depleted transplantation in children (dated by TCRdb to the mid-2010s). Library preparation used PCR. Sequencing was performed on an Illumina HiSeq 2500. Molecular barcoding was employed in the preparation of TCR libraries, with unique molecular identifiers being used to normalize TCRbeta repertoire quantification. Through fastp at Q25 and MiXCR, TCRdb rebuilt clones from the public reads, retaining in-frame beta chains. Under each unique CDR3 protein, matching rows form one entry showing the most common genes and DNA. The sample records 170,000 or so distinct CDR3 sequences, 6% to 7% of which are singletons. 3% to 3.5% of the sample is in the top ten clones. Sample: PBMCs from the stem cell graft donor, taken from the stem cell graft. The receptors come from a human donor who donated a stem cell graft to a child with Wiskott-Aldrich syndrome.

This clonotype was observed many times. The V call is TRBV5-1, the J call TRBJ2-7, with D maybe TRBD1 (6 bases). This CDR3 comprises 14 residues. Germline lookup yields CDR1 SGHRS and CDR2 YFSETQ. V lost 3 bases to trimming and J lost 1 base, with 11 bases between them. The DNA of the CDR3 is TGCGCCAGCAGCTCGACAGGACCTTCCTACGAGCAGTACTTC. Amino acid sequence: CASSSTGPSYEQYF. Full variable domain (remainder filled in from reference TRBV5-1 and TRBJ2-7): KAGVTQTPRYLIKTRGQQVTLSCSPISGHRSVSWYQQTPGQGLQFLFEYFSETQRNKGNFPGRFSGRQFSNSRSEMNVSTLELGDSALYLCASSSTGPSYEQYFGPGTRLTVT.

This clonotype was detected ten times or more. V usage is TRBV18 and J usage is TRBJ2-1; 8 bases are a match to TRBD1. CDR3 size: 18 residues. Trimming cost V 0 bases and J 0 bases; bases outside gene matches: 7. Germline CDR1 KGHSH, CDR2 LQKENI. DNA for the CDR3: TGTGCCAGCTCACCACCAACAGGGGGTAGTAACTCCTACAATGAGCAGTTCTTC. Amino acid sequence: CASSPPTGGSNSYNEQFF.

The V gene is TRBV20-1, the J gene TRBJ1-5, with 9 nucleotides matching TRBD1. The CDR3 runs to 16 residues. CDR1 and CDR2 (germline): DFQATT, SNEGSKA (reference sequence). The V segment lost 2 bases and the J segment 3 bases; nucleotides outside the gene matches: 8. The CDR3 region is CSARIPGTGHNQPQHF. The CDR3 nucleotides read TGCAGTGCTAGAATCCCCGGGACAGGGCACAATCAGCCCCAGCATTTT.

This clonotype appeared many times. The chain couples TRBV5-1 to TRBJ2-5; the D gene could be TRBD1 or TRBD2 (5 bases each). The germline V and J ends were trimmed by 4 bases and 6 bases, with 16 bases remaining between them. Germline V CDR1 and CDR2: SGHRS, YFSETQ. The CDR3 contains 14 residues. CDR3 amino acids: CASSLGPLEQTQYF. In nucleotides, the CDR3 is TGCGCCAGCAGCCTGGGACCCCTTGAGCAGACCCAGTACTTC.

In its sample, this clonotype is medium-sized. This sequence joins TRBV29-1 and TRBJ2-5, with 9 bases identical to TRBD1. The germline V gene encodes CDR1 SQVTM and CDR2 ANQGSEA. This CDR3 is built from 13 residues. V shed 6 bases, J shed 5 bases, and the junction held 7 bases outside the gene matches. The CDR3 spells CSVRTGGAETQYF. The CDR3 DNA follows: TGCAGCGTCCGCACAGGGGGCGCGGAGACCCAGTACTTC.

This clonotype came up many times. For the CDR3, the DNA is TGTGCCAGCAGCCCTAGCGTGGATAACTCCTATAATTCACCCCTCCACTTT. Its translation: CASSPSVDNSYNSPLHF. V is TRBV7-2 and J is TRBJ1-6, with D uncertain. The length of the CDR3 is 17 residues. Trimming removed 5 bases from V and 0 bases from J, with 14 bases in between. Germline CDR1 is SGHTA and CDR2 is FQGNSA.

This clonotype was recorded at least ten times. This chain links TRBV5-5 with TRBJ2-5, with 7 positions matching TRBD1. J gave up 2 bases and V 1 base, and 8 bases lay outside the gene matches. Germline CDR1 and CDR2: SGHKS and YYEKEE (reference sequence). The CDR3 extends over 16 amino acids. CDR3 bases: TGTGCCAGCAGCTTGTGGGGACAGCAAAGTCAAGAGACCCAGTACTTC. It is translated as CASSLWGQQSQETQYF.

In its sample, this clonotype was seen many times. The genes are TRBV12-3 or TRBV12-4 and TRBJ2-1, with 7 bases that match TRBD1. Trimming at V came to 4 bases and at J to 2 bases, leaving 5 bases not matched to a gene. This CDR3 is 15 amino acids long. CDR3 bases: TGTGCCAGCAGTTCCCGGGACAGAGCCTACAATGAGCAGTTCTTC. This translates into CASSSRDRAYNEQFF.

This clonotype has ten or more counts. The rearrangement joins TRBV4-1 to TRBJ2-1; D perhaps matches TRBD2 (5 bases). From germline, CDR1 is MGHRA and CDR2 YSYEKL. The CDR3 is 12 amino acids. V dropped 2 bases and J dropped 7 bases, with 6 bases sitting between them. The CDR3 nucleotides are TGCGCCAGCAGCCAAAGAGGGAATGAGCAGTTCTTC. It translates to CASSQRGNEQFF.

This clonotype was found many times. V usage is TRBV7-8 and J usage is TRBJ2-3; TRBD2 agrees at 11 bases. The CDR3 runs to 14 residues. CDR1 SGHVS and CDR2 FQNEAQ come from the germline V gene. V lost 10 bases and J lost 0; bases outside the gene matches: 3. CDR3 coding DNA: TGTGCCACCCTAGCGGGGGGTAGCACAGATACGCAGTATTTT. Its protein product is CATLAGGSTDTQYF.

This clonotype was seen ten or more times. The chain has TRBV29-1 and TRBJ2-7; tentatively, D is TRBD1 or TRBD2 (5 bases each). CDR1 SQVTM and CDR2 ANQGSEA come from the germline V gene. The V and J ends lost 0 bases and 12 bases respectively, with 18 bases between them. The CDR3 has 13 amino acids. The CDR3 sequence is CSVEEGDGQGAYF. The CDR3 DNA sequence: TGCAGCGTTGAAGAAGGGGACGGTCAAGGGGCGTACTTC.

This clonotype was found many times. The J gene is TRBJ2-3, the V gene TRBV9; D gene ambiguous. The V gene's germline CDR1 is SGDLS and CDR2 YYNGEE. This CDR3 region has 14 residues. Trimming stripped 2 bases from V and 2 bases from J, with 9 bases between. This chain's CDR3 is CASSVTWSTDTQYF. The CDR3 DNA follows: TGTGCCAGCAGCGTCACCTGGTCCACAGATACGCAGTATTTT.

Ten or more counts support this clonotype. The chain has TRBV7-2 and TRBJ2-7, with D possibly TRBD1 on 6 matching bases. V was pared by 6 bases and J by 5 bases, with 14 bases between. The CDR3 length is 13 residues. Looked up from germline, CDR1 is SGHTA and CDR2 is FQGNSA. CDR3 protein: CASRDPGVHEQYF. CDR3 DNA: TGTGCCAGCAGGGATCCAGGGGTCCACGAGCAGTACTTC.

This clonotype occurred many times. V is TRBV11-2 and J is TRBJ2-3; weak D call: TRBD2 (6 bases). There are 15 residues in the CDR3. Germline V gene data show CDR1 as SGHAT and CDR2 as FQNNGV. Trimming stripped 4 bases from V and 2 bases from J, with 13 bases between. The CDR3 region has the DNA TGTGCCAGCAGCTCCCCGGGACTCAACACAGATACGCAGTATTTT. This translates into CASSSPGLNTDTQYF.

The table lists this clonotype with many counts. The chain uses TRBV15 and TRBJ1-5, with D possibly being TRBD1 (6 bases). This CDR3 has 16 amino acids. CDR1 is LNHNV, CDR2 YYDKDF, per germline (reference sequence). Deletions cut 9 bases from V and 2 bases from J, with 20 bases between. CDR3 protein: CATLDWGRGGNQPQHF. The CDR3 nucleotides read TGTGCCACACTTGATTGGGGGCGCGGAGGCAATCAGCCCCAGCATTTT.

In this sample, this clonotype turned up many times. The V gene is TRBV6-1, the J gene TRBJ2-1; D is uncertain. CDR1 is MNHNS, CDR2 SASEGT, per germline. V lost 7 bases and J 0 bases, leaving 13 bases between the germline ends. The CDR3 loop spans 15 amino acids. The DNA for the CDR3 is TGTGCCAGCAAGGCTGGCGGATTCTCCTACAATGAGCAGTTCTTC. Protein sequence: CASKAGGFSYNEQFF.

This clonotype was detected many times. The rearrangement uses TRBV5-6 and TRBJ2-5; D is perhaps TRBD2 (7 bases). V was trimmed by 4 bases and J by 5 bases, leaving 15 bases between them. Germline V CDR1 and CDR2: SGHDT, YYEEEE. The CDR3 sequence is 14 residues long. The CDR3 loop is CASSGEGGHETQYF. The CDR3 bases are TGTGCCAGCAGCGGGGAGGGGGGGCACGAGACCCAGTACTTC.

This clonotype was counted between two and nine times. The V and J genes are TRBV5-1 and TRBJ2-5, with D possibly called TRBD1 or TRBD2 (5 bases each). With 0 bases removed from V and 2 bases from J, the gap between germline ends came to 11 bases. Germline values: CDR1 SGHRS, CDR2 YFSETQ. The CDR3 loop spans 15 amino acids. The CDR3 loop is CASSLVPGRQETQYF. The CDR3 nucleotides are TGCGCCAGCAGCTTGGTCCCGGGGCGACAAGAGACCCAGTACTTC.

This clonotype was seen repeatedly, ten times or more. This chain links TRBV6-5 with TRBJ2-6, with 12 positions matching TRBD1. Germline values: CDR1 MNHEY, CDR2 SVGAGI. Unmatched junction bases numbered 3, after V lost 6 bases and J lost 3 bases. CDR3 length: 16 residues. The CDR3 nucleotides read TGTGCCAGCAGGGGACAGGGGGCAAATGGGGCCAACGTCCTGACTTTC. Amino acid sequence: CASRGQGANGANVLTF.

The CDR3 region is CASSFSVTNTGELFF. Here the CDR3 DNA reads TGCGCCAGCAGCTTTTCAGTAACGAACACCGGGGAGCTGTTTTTT. The chain recombines TRBV5-1 with TRBJ2-2; D is unclear. Germline V gene lookup returns CDR1 SGHRS and CDR2 YFSETQ. This CDR3 comprises 15 residues. V lost 2 bases, J lost 0 bases, and 8 bases lay in between.

This clonotype was detected many times. The chain employs TRBV6-5 and TRBJ2-3; 8 nucleotides agree with TRBD1. The CDR3 is made up of 18 amino acids. Germline V gene data show CDR1 as MNHEY and CDR2 as SVGAGI. With 4 bases clipped from V and 8 bases from J, the junction kept 20 bases outside the gene matches. In DNA, the CDR3 is TGTGCCAGCAGTTTTCTCGGGACAGGCCACTTCGAGATGGGTACGCAGTATTTT. Translating gives CASSFLGTGHFEMGTQYF.